This T cell receptor beta chain was documented in a study of PD-1 blockade in classical Hodgkin lymphoma. Study-wide findings and caveats: Newly diagnosed patients and complete responders had comparable diversity at baseline. It was CD4+ TCR diversity, not CD8+, that rose significantly by C4D1.

Germline V lookup: CDR1 LNHDA, CDR2 SQIVND (reference sequence). CDR3 size: 14 residues. Trimming left V 4 bases short and J 6 bases short, with 13 bases between. The method was immunoSEQ multiplex PCR; TCRdb's version includes in-frame clones alone and lacks a portion of them. The sample has approximately 52,000 clones, over 60% seen once. Concerning this clone itself: Its antigen is not identified.

Autologous stem cell transplantation was followed by relapse in every patient, and brentuximab vedotin exposure varied. This TCR derives from a human donor with classical Hodgkin lymphoma. The sample consisted of peripheral blood mononuclear cells (PBMCs), taken before the second cycle of nivolumab. This chain connects TRBV19 to TRBJ2-1, with D possibly being TRBD1 (6 bases). This CDR3 reads CASSTRQGFNEQFF. CDR3 DNA sequence: TGTGCCAGTAGTACTCGCCAGGGGTTCAATGAGCAGTTCTTC.